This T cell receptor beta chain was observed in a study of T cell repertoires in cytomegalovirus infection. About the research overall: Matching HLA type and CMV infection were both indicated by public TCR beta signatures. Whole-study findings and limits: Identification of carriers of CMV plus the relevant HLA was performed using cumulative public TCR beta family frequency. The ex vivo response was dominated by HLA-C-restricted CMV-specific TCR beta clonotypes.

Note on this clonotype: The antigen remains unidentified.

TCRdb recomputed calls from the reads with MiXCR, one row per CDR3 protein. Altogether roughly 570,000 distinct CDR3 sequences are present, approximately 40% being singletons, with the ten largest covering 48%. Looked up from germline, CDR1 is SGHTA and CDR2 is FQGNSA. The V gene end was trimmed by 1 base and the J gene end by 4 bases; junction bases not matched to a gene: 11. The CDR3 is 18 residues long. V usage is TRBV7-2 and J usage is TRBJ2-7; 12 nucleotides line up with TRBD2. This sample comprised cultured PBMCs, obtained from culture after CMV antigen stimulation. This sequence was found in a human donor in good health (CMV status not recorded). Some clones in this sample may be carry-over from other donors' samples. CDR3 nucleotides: TGTGCCAGCAGCTTAGATATGGGGCTAGCGGGAGGGGATTACGAGCAGTACTTC. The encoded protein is CASSLDMGLAGGDYEQYF.